This is a list of T cell receptor beta chains from one sample in a study of beta chain features in type 1 diabetes. The protocol was immunoSEQ multiplex PCR, while the TCRdb copy is restricted to in-frame clones and leaves out a portion. The top ten hold over 0.8% of the sample, which has fewer than 350,000 clones, roughly 8% seen once. Material: central memory CD4+ T cells from blood. These receptors were taken from a woman in her late teens or twenties in good health. The CDR3 runs from the conserved cysteine through the conserved F or W. The D gene is left open where the match is weak. Expanded clones get a size class; other rows say once, few or many, or leave the size out.

>-|-|TRBV30|TRBJ1-3
TGTGCCTGGAGTGTACTGGGGTTTGCCATATATTTT
CAWSVLGFAIYF
>many|-|TRBV7-9|TRBJ2-1
TGTGCCAGCACTCGGGTGGCAGGCGAGCAGTTCTTC
CASTRVAGEQFF
>-|TRBD1|TRBV4-1|TRBJ2-5
TGCGCCAGCAGCCAACACGGACAGGGGACTGGGGAGACCCAGTACTTC
CASSQHGQGTGETQYF
>many|TRBD1|TRBV15|TRBJ1-2
TGTGCCACCAGCAGAGGAAAGGGGGCGGGTGGCTACACCTTC
CATSRGKGAGGYTF
>few|TRBD1|TRBV5-4|TRBJ1-6
TGTGCCAGCAGCGCGGACAGGGACGGGTCACCCCTCCACTTT
CASSADRDGSPLHF
>-|-|TRBV19|TRBJ2-3
TGTGCCAGTAGTAGTTGGTTGAAGGCTATAACTAGCACAGATACGCAGTATTTT
CASSSWLKAITSTDTQYF
>few|-|TRBV7-9|TRBJ1-1
TGTGCCAGCAGCTTCCTCCGCGGGGGGACTGAAGCTTTCTTT
CASSFLRGGTEAFF
>-|-|TRBV7-2|TRBJ1-2
TGTGCCAGCAGCTCGCCGAGCTATGGCTACACCTTC
CASSSPSYGYTF
>few|-|TRBV7-2|TRBJ2-3
TGTGCCAGCAGCCCCCAGGGGGGGGGCACAGATACGCAGTATTTT
CASSPQGGGTDTQYF
>few|-|TRBV9|TRBJ2-3
TGTGCCAGCAGCGTAGGGCCAGTCGTCACAGATACGCAGTATTTT
CASSVGPVVTDTQYF
>-|TRBD1|TRBV7-2|TRBJ1-1
TGTGCCAGCAGTCAAAACAGGGGTGAAGCTTTCTTT
CASSQNRGEAFF
>few|-|TRBV7-6|TRBJ2-1
TGTGCCAGCAGCTTATCCTTTCAGTCCGAGCAGTTCTTC
CASSLSFQSEQFF
>-|-|TRBV7-2|TRBJ2-7
TGTGCCAGCAGCCTAGTAGACGAGCAGTACTTC
CASSLVDEQYF
>many|TRBD2|TRBV15|TRBJ2-4
TGTGCCACCAGCAACAGGCGGCTAGCGGAAGCCAAAAACATTCAGTACTTC
CATSNRRLAEAKNIQYF
>-|TRBD2|TRBV18|TRBJ2-3
TGTGCCAGCTCAACGCTAGCGGGGGGGCGAGGCACAGATACGCAGTATTTT
CASSTLAGGRGTDTQYF
>few|-|TRBV7-8|TRBJ2-1
TGTGCCAGCAGCTTTCTATGGAGGGGGGCGTACAATGAGCAGTTCTTC
CASSFLWRGAYNEQFF
>few|-|TRBV7-2|TRBJ1-4
TGTGCCAGCAGGAATCCTAATGAAAAACTGTTTTTT
CASRNPNEKLFF
>few|TRBD2|TRBV2|TRBJ2-5
TGTGCCAGCAGGCGGGGGGGAGGAGAGACCCAGTACTTC
CASRRGGGETQYF
>few|-|TRBV7-9|TRBJ1-6
TGTGCCAGCAGCTTAGAGGGTGGGGATTCACCCCTCCACTTT
CASSLEGGDSPLHF
>many|-|TRBV10-3|TRBJ2-7
TGTGCCATCGGGGAGACACAATCCAATAACGAGCAGTACTTC
CAIGETQSNNEQYF
>many|-|TRBV14|TRBJ1-2
TGTGCCAGCAGCCAGGAACCCCGAGGGACCCGGAGCTACACCTTC
CASSQEPRGTRSYTF
>few|-|TRBV4-2|TRBJ2-7
TGTGCCAGCAGCCAAGCCAGGGAAACCTACGAGCAGTACTTC
CASSQARETYEQYF
>few|-|TRBV29-1|TRBJ1-5
TGCAGCGTTGCTGTTGCAGGGGCCGCGGGTCAGCCCCAGCATTTT
CSVAVAGAAGQPQHF
>-|-|TRBV27|TRBJ1-1
TGTGCCAGCAGAGGGACCGAGAACACTGAAGCTTTCTTT
CASRGTENTEAFF
>many|-|TRBV13|TRBJ2-1
TGTGCCAGCAGCTTCCTACCCTCCCCCGAGCAGTTCTTC
CASSFLPSPEQFF
>few|-|TRBV7-2|TRBJ2-1
TGTGCCAGCAGCCGAGGGGCTAGCGCCCCCTACAATGAGCAGTTCTTC
CASSRGASAPYNEQFF
>few|-|TRBV7-2|TRBJ2-7
TGTGCCAGCAGCTTAGTATCAGGGAACTACGAGCAGTACTTC
CASSLVSGNYEQYF
>few|-|TRBV4-3|TRBJ1-1
TGCGCCAGCAGCCCTTCGGACTGGAACACTGAAGCTTTCTTT
CASSPSDWNTEAFF
>-|-|TRBV5-1|TRBJ1-1
TGCGCCAGCAGCTTGGCCTGGGCGAACACTGAAGCTTTCTTT
CASSLAWANTEAFF
>few|-|TRBV6-1|TRBJ1-2
TGTGCCAGCAGACCACAGGGTGGTCATGGCTACACCTTC
CASRPQGGHGYTF
>-|TRBD1|TRBV29-1|TRBJ1-2
TGCAGCGTTGGGTCCCCGGGACAGATTGGATATGGCTACACCTTC
CSVGSPGQIGYGYTF
>once|-|TRBV25-1|TRBJ1-2
TGTGCCAGCAGTGAATCTGGCAGGGACTACAACTATGGCTACACCTTC
CASSESGRDYNYGYTF
>-|TRBD1|TRBV27|TRBJ1-1
TGTGCCAGCAGATTACAGGGGACAGAGAACACTGAAGCTTTCTTT
CASRLQGTENTEAFF
>-|TRBD1|TRBV5-6|TRBJ2-5
TGTGCCAGCAGCTTTGGGACAGGGTTGGAGACCCAGTACTTC
CASSFGTGLETQYF
>many|-|TRBV2|TRBJ2-1
TGTGCCAGCAGTGTCAGGGAAATTAGCTACAATGAGCAGTTCTTC
CASSVREISYNEQFF
>few|TRBD1|TRBV7-8|TRBJ1-1
TGTGCCAGCAGCGGGACTCGGACAGGGAACACTGAAGCTTTCTTT
CASSGTRTGNTEAFF
>-|-|TRBV10-3|TRBJ2-4
TGTGCCATCAGTGATTTAAACATTCAGTACTTC
CAISDLNIQYF
>-|-|TRBV4-3|TRBJ1-4
TGCGCCAGCAGCCAAGATGGGGGCGGCGAAAAACTGTTTTTT
CASSQDGGGEKLFF
>-|-|TRBV7-9|TRBJ1-1
TGTGCCAGCAGCCAATCCGTCGGGGGCGCTGAAGCTTTCTTT
CASSQSVGGAEAFF
>few|TRBD2|TRBV9|TRBJ2-7
TGTGCCAGCAGCGTAGGTCTGAGCGGGGGTAGCTCCTACGAGCAGTACTTC
CASSVGLSGGSSYEQYF